A selection of T cell receptor beta chains follows, all from one sample in a study of blood T cell repertoires in COVID-19. Profiled with immunoSEQ multiplex PCR; TCRdb holds only in-frame clones, not every one. The sample contains roughly 200,000 clones, roughly 75% of which appear only once. The sample consisted of peripheral blood. The receptor set was obtained from a woman aged 65 to 85 with acute or convalescent COVID-19. Each CDR3 is given with its conserved first and last residue. The D gene is left open where the match is weak. A clone size is listed for some rows: how often the clone was seen (once, few, many), or a class if it is expanded.

cdr3_aa: CASSLPGSGEQFF
cdr3_nt: TGTGCCAGCAGCCTTCCGGGGTCCGGTGAGCAGTTCTTC
clone_size: -
j_call: TRBJ2-1
d_call: -
v_call: TRBV7-9

cdr3_aa: CASSSPGGGSRETQYF
cdr3_nt: TGTGCCAGCAGCTCCCCTGGCGGCGGGAGTCGCGAGACCCAGTACTTC
clone_size: -
j_call: TRBJ2-5
d_call: TRBD2
v_call: TRBV7-6

cdr3_aa: CASSPLRTLQETQYF
cdr3_nt: TGTGCCAGCTCACCACTCCGGACTTTACAAGAGACCCAGTACTTC
clone_size: once
j_call: TRBJ2-5
d_call: -
v_call: TRBV18

cdr3_aa: CASSPSGGREKLFF
cdr3_nt: TGTGCCAGCAGCCCTTCAGGGGGCCGGGAAAAACTGTTTTTT
clone_size: -
j_call: TRBJ1-4
d_call: TRBD1
v_call: TRBV9

cdr3_aa: CASSLDGDSGTPLHF
cdr3_nt: TGTGCCAGCAGCTTGGACGGGGACTCAGGGACTCCCCTCCACTTT
clone_size: few
j_call: TRBJ1-6
d_call: -
v_call: TRBV5-5

cdr3_aa: CASSESGGYNEQFF
cdr3_nt: TGCGCCAGCAGTGAGAGCGGCGGCTACAATGAGCAGTTCTTC
clone_size: -
j_call: TRBJ2-1
d_call: -
v_call: TRBV10-2

cdr3_aa: CASSLGQGASEAFF
cdr3_nt: TGTGCCAGCAGTTTAGGACAGGGGGCTTCTGAAGCTTTCTTT
clone_size: few
j_call: TRBJ1-1
d_call: TRBD1
v_call: TRBV27

cdr3_aa: CASSAGTAGANVLTF
cdr3_nt: TGTGCCAGCAGCGCCGGGACAGCTGGGGCCAACGTCCTGACTTTC
clone_size: -
j_call: TRBJ2-6
d_call: TRBD1
v_call: TRBV2

cdr3_aa: CASSLANSGRAWSYEQYF
cdr3_nt: TGTGCCAGCAGCTTAGCTAATAGCGGGAGGGCCTGGTCCTACGAGCAGTACTTC
clone_size: -
j_call: TRBJ2-7
d_call: TRBD2
v_call: TRBV7-8

cdr3_aa: CASSNDGGNQPQHF
cdr3_nt: TGCGCCAGCTCAAATGACGGGGGCAATCAGCCCCAGCATTTT
clone_size: few
j_call: TRBJ1-5
d_call: -
v_call: TRBV5-1

cdr3_aa: CASSPGLAGLNEQFF
cdr3_nt: TGTGCCAGCAGCCCAGGACTAGCGGGCCTCAATGAGCAGTTCTTC
clone_size: few
j_call: TRBJ2-1
d_call: TRBD2
v_call: TRBV6-5

cdr3_aa: CASSLAAGEETQYF
cdr3_nt: TGTGCCAGCAGCTTAGCGGCGGGAGAAGAGACCCAGTACTTC
clone_size: once
j_call: TRBJ2-5
d_call: TRBD2
v_call: TRBV7-9

cdr3_aa: CAWSVGDRARKTLHF
cdr3_nt: TGTGCCTGGAGTGTAGGGGACAGGGCAAGAAAAACCCTCCACTTT
clone_size: -
j_call: TRBJ1-6
d_call: TRBD1
v_call: TRBV30

cdr3_aa: CASSSTETGKYEQYF
cdr3_nt: TGTGCCAGCAGTTCCACAGAGACGGGAAAGTACGAGCAGTACTTC
clone_size: -
j_call: TRBJ2-7
d_call: -
v_call: TRBV6-5

cdr3_aa: CASAAGVRGYNEQFF
cdr3_nt: TGTGCCAGTGCGGCGGGCGTTCGGGGTTACAATGAGCAGTTCTTC
clone_size: -
j_call: TRBJ2-1
d_call: -
v_call: TRBV5-8

cdr3_aa: CASSPKDRGDYGYTF
cdr3_nt: TGTGCCAGCTCACCGAAAGACAGGGGAGACTATGGCTACACCTTC
clone_size: -
j_call: TRBJ1-2
d_call: TRBD1
v_call: TRBV18

cdr3_aa: CATSDPQGVQETQYF
cdr3_nt: TGTGCCACCAGTGATCCGCAGGGGGTTCAAGAGACCCAGTACTTC
clone_size: -
j_call: TRBJ2-5
d_call: TRBD1
v_call: TRBV24-1

cdr3_aa: CASSSTGIQETQYF
cdr3_nt: TGTGCCAGCAGTTCGACAGGGATTCAAGAGACCCAGTACTTC
clone_size: -
j_call: TRBJ2-5
d_call: TRBD1
v_call: TRBV28

cdr3_aa: CSVIGLAEQETQYF
cdr3_nt: TGCAGCGTTATAGGACTAGCGGAACAAGAGACCCAGTACTTC
clone_size: -
j_call: TRBJ2-5
d_call: TRBD2
v_call: TRBV29-1

cdr3_aa: CASTSEGGTAFF
cdr3_nt: TGTGCCAGCACCAGTGAGGGGGGGACTGCTTTCTTT
clone_size: -
j_call: TRBJ1-1
d_call: -
v_call: TRBV6-4

cdr3_aa: CASSLAGQGRFATNEKLFF
cdr3_nt: TGTGCCAGCAGCTTAGCTGGACAGGGGAGGTTTGCAACTAATGAAAAACTGTTTTTT
clone_size: -
j_call: TRBJ1-4
d_call: TRBD1
v_call: TRBV7-9

cdr3_aa: CASSSRKGGGLGYGYTF
cdr3_nt: TGTGCCAGCAGCTCCCGTAAGGGAGGGGGGCTCGGCTATGGCTACACCTTC
clone_size: -
j_call: TRBJ1-2
d_call: -
v_call: TRBV11-3

cdr3_aa: CASSPSGVLNTEAFF
cdr3_nt: TGTGCCAGCAGCCCGTCGGGAGTACTGAACACTGAAGCTTTCTTT
clone_size: -
j_call: TRBJ1-1
d_call: -
v_call: TRBV7-2

cdr3_aa: CASSSVGTLSYNEQFF
cdr3_nt: TGTGCCAGCAGCTCTGTCGGGACTCTTTCCTACAATGAGCAGTTCTTC
clone_size: -
j_call: TRBJ2-1
d_call: -
v_call: TRBV9

cdr3_aa: CASSQQAWNTGELFF
cdr3_nt: TGTGCCAGCAGCCAACAGGCTTGGAACACCGGGGAGCTGTTTTTT
clone_size: -
j_call: TRBJ2-2
d_call: -
v_call: TRBV6-5

cdr3_aa: CATSRIGGSSYEQYF
cdr3_nt: TGTGCCACCAGCAGAATCGGGGGGAGCTCCTACGAGCAGTACTTC
clone_size: -
j_call: TRBJ2-7
d_call: TRBD2
v_call: TRBV15

cdr3_aa: CASSYSTGITEAFF
cdr3_nt: TGTGCCAGCAGTTACTCGACCGGGATCACTGAAGCTTTCTTT
clone_size: few
j_call: TRBJ1-1
d_call: -
v_call: TRBV6-2/TRBV6-3

cdr3_aa: CASSLEPGEDGYTF
cdr3_nt: TGTGCCAGCAGCTTAGAACCAGGGGAAGATGGCTACACCTTC
clone_size: once
j_call: TRBJ1-2
d_call: -
v_call: TRBV7-9

cdr3_aa: CASSPTENYGYTF
cdr3_nt: TGTGCCAGCTCACCGACAGAGAACTATGGCTACACCTTC
clone_size: once
j_call: TRBJ1-2
d_call: -
v_call: TRBV18

cdr3_aa: CASSYPAGGPRGEQYF
cdr3_nt: TGCGCCAGCAGCTATCCAGCGGGAGGGCCGAGGGGGGAGCAGTACTTC
clone_size: few
j_call: TRBJ2-7
d_call: TRBD2
v_call: TRBV5-1

cdr3_aa: CASSIDGGGTYETQYF
cdr3_nt: TGTGCCAGTAGTATAGATGGGGGGGGGACGTACGAGACCCAGTACTTC
clone_size: few
j_call: TRBJ2-5
d_call: TRBD2
v_call: TRBV19

cdr3_aa: CASSLGGWKLFF
cdr3_nt: TGTGCCAGCAGTTTGGGGGGATGGAAGCTGTTTTTT
clone_size: -
j_call: TRBJ2-2
d_call: -
v_call: TRBV28

cdr3_aa: CASSPLRGIGEQYF
cdr3_nt: TGTGCCAGCTCACCACTGCGGGGGATCGGCGAGCAGTACTTC
clone_size: -
j_call: TRBJ2-7
d_call: TRBD2
v_call: TRBV18

cdr3_aa: CASSLGTGRQETQYF
cdr3_nt: TGTGCCAGTAGTCTCGGGACAGGGCGGCAAGAGACCCAGTACTTC
clone_size: -
j_call: TRBJ2-5
d_call: TRBD1
v_call: TRBV19

cdr3_aa: CASSWSGVSTKNIQYF
cdr3_nt: TGTGCCAGCAGCTGGTCCGGGGTTAGCACTAAAAACATTCAGTACTTC
clone_size: -
j_call: TRBJ2-4
d_call: -
v_call: TRBV13

cdr3_aa: CATSRDGQGNEKLFF
cdr3_nt: TGTGCCACCAGCAGGGATGGACAGGGGAATGAAAAACTGTTTTTT
clone_size: -
j_call: TRBJ1-4
d_call: TRBD1
v_call: TRBV15

cdr3_aa: CSARLLDEQFF
cdr3_nt: TGCAGTGCTAGACTTCTAGATGAGCAGTTCTTC
clone_size: -
j_call: TRBJ2-1
d_call: -
v_call: TRBV20-1

cdr3_aa: CASSRDSSYEQYF
cdr3_nt: TGTGCCAGCAGCAGGGACAGCTCCTACGAGCAGTACTTC
clone_size: -
j_call: TRBJ2-7
d_call: TRBD1
v_call: TRBV12-3/TRBV12-4

cdr3_aa: CASSLVGGRAYQETQYF
cdr3_nt: TGTGCCAGCAGCTTAGTCGGCGGGAGGGCCTATCAAGAGACCCAGTACTTC
clone_size: few
j_call: TRBJ2-5
d_call: TRBD2
v_call: TRBV7-2

cdr3_aa: CAISAEGQNDSPLHF
cdr3_nt: TGTGCCATCAGTGCAGAGGGACAGAATGATTCACCCCTCCACTTT
clone_size: once
j_call: TRBJ1-6
d_call: TRBD1
v_call: TRBV10-3

cdr3_aa: CASSIHRDTDTQYF
cdr3_nt: TGTGCCAGTAGTATTCACAGGGACACAGATACGCAGTATTTT
clone_size: -
j_call: TRBJ2-3
d_call: -
v_call: TRBV19

cdr3_aa: CASRPTGRNQPQHF
cdr3_nt: TGTGCCAGTAGACCGACAGGTCGAAATCAGCCCCAGCATTTT
clone_size: few
j_call: TRBJ1-5
d_call: -
v_call: TRBV19

cdr3_aa: CASSYRQGPTEAFF
cdr3_nt: TGTGCCAGCAGTTACCGACAGGGACCCACTGAAGCTTTCTTT
clone_size: -
j_call: TRBJ1-1
d_call: TRBD1
v_call: TRBV6-6